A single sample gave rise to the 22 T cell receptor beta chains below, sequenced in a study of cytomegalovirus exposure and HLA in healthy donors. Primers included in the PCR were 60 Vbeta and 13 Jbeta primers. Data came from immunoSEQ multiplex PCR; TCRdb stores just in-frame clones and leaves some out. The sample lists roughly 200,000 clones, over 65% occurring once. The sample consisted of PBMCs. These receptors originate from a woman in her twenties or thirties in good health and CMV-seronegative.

In DNA form, the CDR3 reads TGTGCCAGCAGCTCAGGTAATGAGCAGTTCTTC. This codes for CASSSGNEQFF. The rearrangement uses TRBV7-3 and TRBJ2-1; D remains unclear. This CDR3 contains 11 residues. V lost 4 bases and J 7 bases, leaving 5 bases between the germline ends. The germline V gene has CDR1 SGHTA and CDR2 FQGTGA.

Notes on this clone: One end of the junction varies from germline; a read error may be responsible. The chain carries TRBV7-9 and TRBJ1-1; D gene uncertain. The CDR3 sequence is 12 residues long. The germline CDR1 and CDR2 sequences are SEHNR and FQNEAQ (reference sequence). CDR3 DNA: TGTTCCAGCAGCTTCGGTGCCACTGAAGCTTTCTTT. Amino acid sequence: CSSSFGATEAFF.

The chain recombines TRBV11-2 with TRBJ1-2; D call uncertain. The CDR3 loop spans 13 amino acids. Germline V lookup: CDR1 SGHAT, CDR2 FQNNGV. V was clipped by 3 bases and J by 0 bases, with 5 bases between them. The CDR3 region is CASSFQTNYGYTF. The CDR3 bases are TGTGCCAGCAGCTTTCAGACTAACTATGGCTACACCTTC.

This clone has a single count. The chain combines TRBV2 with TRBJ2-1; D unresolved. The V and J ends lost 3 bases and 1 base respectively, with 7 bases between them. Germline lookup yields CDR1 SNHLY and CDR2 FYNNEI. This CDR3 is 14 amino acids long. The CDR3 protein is CASSEERSYNEQFF. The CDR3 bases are TGTGCCAGCAGTGAGGAGCGATCCTACAATGAGCAGTTCTTC.

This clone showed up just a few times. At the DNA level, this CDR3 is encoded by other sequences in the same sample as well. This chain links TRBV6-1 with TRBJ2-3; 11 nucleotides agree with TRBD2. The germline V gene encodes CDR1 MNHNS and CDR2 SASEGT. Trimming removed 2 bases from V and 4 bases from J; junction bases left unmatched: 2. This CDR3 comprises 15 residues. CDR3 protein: CASSELAGGPDTQYF. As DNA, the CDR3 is TGTGCCAGCAGTGAACTAGCGGGAGGCCCAGATACGCAGTATTTT.

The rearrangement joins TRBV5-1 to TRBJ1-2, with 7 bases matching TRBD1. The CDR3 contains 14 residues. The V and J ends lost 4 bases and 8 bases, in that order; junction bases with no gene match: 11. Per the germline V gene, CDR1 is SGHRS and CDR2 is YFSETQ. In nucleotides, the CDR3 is TGCGCCAGCAGCCAGGGGACAGCCTCTTCGGGCTACACCTTC. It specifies CASSQGTASSGYTF.

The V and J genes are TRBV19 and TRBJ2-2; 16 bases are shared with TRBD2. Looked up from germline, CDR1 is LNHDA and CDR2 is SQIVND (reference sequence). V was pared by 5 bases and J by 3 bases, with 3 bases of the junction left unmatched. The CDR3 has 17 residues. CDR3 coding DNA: TGTGCCAGTAGTGGGACTAGCGGGAGGGCCGACACCGGGGAGCTGTTTTTT. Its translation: CASSGTSGRADTGELFF. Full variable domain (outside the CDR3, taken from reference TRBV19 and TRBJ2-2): DGGITQSPKYLFRKEGQNVTLSCEQNLNHDAMYWYRQDPGQGLRLIYYSQIVNDFQKGDIAEGYSVSREKKESFPLTVTSAQKNPTAFYLCASSGTSGRADTGELFFGEGSRLTVL.

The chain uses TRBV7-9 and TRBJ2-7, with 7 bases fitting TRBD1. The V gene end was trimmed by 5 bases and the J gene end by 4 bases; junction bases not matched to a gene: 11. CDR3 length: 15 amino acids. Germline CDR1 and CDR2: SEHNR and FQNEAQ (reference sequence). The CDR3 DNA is TGTGCCAGCAGCCGTCAAAGGGGGCCGGGTTACGAGCAGTACTTC. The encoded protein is CASSRQRGPGYEQYF.

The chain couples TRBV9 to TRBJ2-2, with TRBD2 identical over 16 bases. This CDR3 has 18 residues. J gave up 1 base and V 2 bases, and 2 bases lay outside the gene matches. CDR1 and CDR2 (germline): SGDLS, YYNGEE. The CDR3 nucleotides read TGTGCCAGCAGCGTGGGACTAGCGGGGGGGCTGAACACCGGGGAGCTGTTTTTT. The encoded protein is CASSVGLAGGLNTGELFF.

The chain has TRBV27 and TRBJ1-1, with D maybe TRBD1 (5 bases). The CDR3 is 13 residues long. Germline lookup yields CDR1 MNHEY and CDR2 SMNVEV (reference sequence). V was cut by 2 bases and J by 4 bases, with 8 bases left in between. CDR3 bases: TGTGCCAGCAGTTTAGGGGCGAGCACTGAAGCTTTCTTT. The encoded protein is CASSLGASTEAFF.

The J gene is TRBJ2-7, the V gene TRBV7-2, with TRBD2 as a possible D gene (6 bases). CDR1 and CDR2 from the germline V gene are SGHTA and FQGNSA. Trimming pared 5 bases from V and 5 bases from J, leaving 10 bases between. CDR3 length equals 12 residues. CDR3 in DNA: TGTGCCAGCAGCCCGACTAGGAACGAGCAGTACTTC. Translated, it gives CASSPTRNEQYF. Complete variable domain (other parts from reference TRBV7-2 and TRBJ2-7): GAGVSQSPSNKVTEKGKDVELRCDPISGHTALYWYRQSLGQGLEFLIYFQGNSAPDKSGLPSDRFSAERTGGSVSTLTIQRTQQEDSAVYLCASSPTRNEQYFGPGTRLTVT.

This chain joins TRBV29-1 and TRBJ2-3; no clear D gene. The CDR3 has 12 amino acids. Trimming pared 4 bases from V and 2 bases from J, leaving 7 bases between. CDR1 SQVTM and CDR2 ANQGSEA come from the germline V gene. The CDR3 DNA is TGCAGCGTTGGCGAGGTCACAGATACGCAGTATTTT. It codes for CSVGEVTDTQYF.

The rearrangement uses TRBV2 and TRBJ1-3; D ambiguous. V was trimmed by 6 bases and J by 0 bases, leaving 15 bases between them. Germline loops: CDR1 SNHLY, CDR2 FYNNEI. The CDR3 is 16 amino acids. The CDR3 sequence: CASRVTVWASGNTIYF. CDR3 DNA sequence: TGTGCCAGCAGGGTCACTGTGTGGGCCTCTGGAAACACCATATATTTT.

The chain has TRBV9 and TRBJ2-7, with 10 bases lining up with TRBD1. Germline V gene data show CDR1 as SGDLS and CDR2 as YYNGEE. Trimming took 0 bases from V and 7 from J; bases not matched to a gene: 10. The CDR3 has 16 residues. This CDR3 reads CASSVGVGTGVREQYF. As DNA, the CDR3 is TGTGCCAGCAGCGTAGGCGTGGGGACAGGGGTACGGGAGCAGTACTTC.

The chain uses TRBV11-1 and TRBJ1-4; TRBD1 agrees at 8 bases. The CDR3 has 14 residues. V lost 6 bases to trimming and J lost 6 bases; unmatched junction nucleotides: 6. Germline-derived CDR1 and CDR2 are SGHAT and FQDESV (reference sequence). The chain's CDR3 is CASRTDRGDEKLFF. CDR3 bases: TGTGCCAGCAGAACCGACAGGGGAGATGAAAAACTGTTTTTT. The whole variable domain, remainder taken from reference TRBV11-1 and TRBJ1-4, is EAEVAQSPRYKITEKSQAVAFWCDPISGHATLYWYRQILGQGPELLVQFQDESVVDDSQLPKDRFSAERLKGVDSTLKIQPAELGDSAMYLCASRTDRGDEKLFFGSGTQLSVL.

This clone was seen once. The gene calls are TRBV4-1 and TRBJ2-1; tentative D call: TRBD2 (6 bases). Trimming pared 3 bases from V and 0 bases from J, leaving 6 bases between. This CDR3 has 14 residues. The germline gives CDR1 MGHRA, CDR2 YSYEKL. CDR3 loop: CASSQGGSYNEQFF. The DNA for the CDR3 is TGCGCCAGCAGCCAGGGGGGCTCCTACAATGAGCAGTTCTTC.

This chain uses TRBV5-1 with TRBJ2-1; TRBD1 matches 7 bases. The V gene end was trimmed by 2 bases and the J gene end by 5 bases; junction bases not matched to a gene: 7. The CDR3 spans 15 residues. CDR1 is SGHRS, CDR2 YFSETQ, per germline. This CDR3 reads CASSFRRQGHNEQFF. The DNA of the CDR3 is TGCGCCAGCAGCTTTAGGAGACAGGGCCACAATGAGCAGTTCTTC.

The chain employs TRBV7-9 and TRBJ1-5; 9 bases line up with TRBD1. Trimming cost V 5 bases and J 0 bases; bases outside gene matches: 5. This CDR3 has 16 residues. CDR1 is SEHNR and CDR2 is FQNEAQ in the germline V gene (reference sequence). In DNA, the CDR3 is TGTGCCAGCAGCCTCTGGACAGGGGATAGCAATCAGCCCCAGCATTTT. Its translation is CASSLWTGDSNQPQHF.

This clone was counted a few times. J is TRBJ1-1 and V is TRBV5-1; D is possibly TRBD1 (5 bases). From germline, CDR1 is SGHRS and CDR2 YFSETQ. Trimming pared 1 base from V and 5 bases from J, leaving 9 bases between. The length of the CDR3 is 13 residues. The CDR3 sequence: CASSLMEGTEAFF. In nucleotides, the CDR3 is TGCGCCAGCAGCTTGATGGAGGGGACTGAAGCTTTCTTT. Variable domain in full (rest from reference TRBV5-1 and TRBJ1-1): KAGVTQTPRYLIKTRGQQVTLSCSPISGHRSVSWYQQTPGQGLQFLFEYFSETQRNKGNFPGRFSGRQFSNSRSEMNVSTLELGDSALYLCASSLMEGTEAFFGQGTRLTVV.

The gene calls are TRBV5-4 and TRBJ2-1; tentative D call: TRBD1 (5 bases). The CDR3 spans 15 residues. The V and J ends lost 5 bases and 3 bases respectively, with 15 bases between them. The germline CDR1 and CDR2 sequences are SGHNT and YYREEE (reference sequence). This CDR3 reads CASSWGSIVYNEQFF. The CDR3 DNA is TGTGCCAGCAGTTGGGGCAGTATTGTCTACAATGAGCAGTTCTTC.

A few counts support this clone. CDR3 in amino acids: CASSMGQGITEAFF. DNA for the CDR3: TGTGCCAGTAGTATGGGACAGGGCATCACTGAAGCTTTCTTT. J is TRBJ1-1 and V is TRBV19; the match to TRBD1 covers 9 bases. The CDR3 sequence is 14 residues long. V shed 3 bases and J 4 bases; nucleotides not matched to a gene: 3. Germline CDR1 reads LNHDA; CDR2 reads SQIVND (reference sequence).

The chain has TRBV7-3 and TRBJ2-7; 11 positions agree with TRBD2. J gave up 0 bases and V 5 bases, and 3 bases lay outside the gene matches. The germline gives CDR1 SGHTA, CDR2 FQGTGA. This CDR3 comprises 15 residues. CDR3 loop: CASSAGTSGSYEQYF. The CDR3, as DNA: TGTGCCAGCAGCGCTGGGACTAGCGGCTCCTACGAGCAGTACTTC.